This T cell receptor beta chain comes out of a study of blood T cell repertoires in COVID-19. As for the study in general: Sites in the United States, Italy and Spain provided acute and convalescent COVID-19 samples. Nucleic acid was either cDNA or gDNA, and it came from T cells, B-cell-depleted T cells, or PBMCs.

In the original workflow: Reference gene primer amplification gave nucleated cell count estimates. Clones were read by immunoSEQ multiplex PCR, and TCRdb kept only the in-frame ones, dropping some. The V and J calls and the clone size are those of that table, but D and trimming were determined from the DNA. The repertoire holds under 80,000 clones, around 80% seen once, with approximately 10% in the top ten. This CDR3 contains 13 residues. Trimming took off 7 bases at V and 0 bases at J, with 9 bases between the two ends. The V gene's germline CDR1 is MDHEN and CDR2 SYDVKM. The TCR comes from a man aged 45 to 65 with acute or convalescent COVID-19. The sequenced material came from peripheral blood. The chain is built from TRBV28 and TRBJ2-5; D might be TRBD2 (6 bases). The CDR3 nucleotides are TGTGCCAGCACTCGGGGGTACCAAGAGACCCAGTACTTC. It specifies CASTRGYQETQYF.